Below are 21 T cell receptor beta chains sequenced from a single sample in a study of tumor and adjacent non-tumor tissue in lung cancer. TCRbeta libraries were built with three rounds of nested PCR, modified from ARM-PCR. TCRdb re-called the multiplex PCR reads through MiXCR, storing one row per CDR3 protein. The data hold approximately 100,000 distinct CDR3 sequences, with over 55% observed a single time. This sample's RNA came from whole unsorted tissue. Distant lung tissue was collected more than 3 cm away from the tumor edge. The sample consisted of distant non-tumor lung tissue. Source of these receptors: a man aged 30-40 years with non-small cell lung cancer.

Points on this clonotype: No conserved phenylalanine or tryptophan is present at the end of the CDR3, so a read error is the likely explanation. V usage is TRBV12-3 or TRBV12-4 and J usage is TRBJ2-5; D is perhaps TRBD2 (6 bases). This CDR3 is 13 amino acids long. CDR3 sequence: CASSLPVRESQYL. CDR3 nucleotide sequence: TGTGCCAGCAGTTTGCCGGTCCGGGAGAGCCAGTACCTC.

CDR3 bases: TGCAGCGTTGAGAATCGGGGCGCTGGCTACACCTTC. Translating gives CSVENRGAGYTF. The rearrangement uses TRBV29-1 and TRBJ1-2; perhaps TRBD1 as D (5 bases). The ends were cut back, 3 bases at V and 7 bases at J, with 12 bases in the middle. The CDR3 spans 12 residues. Germline V lookup: CDR1 SQVTM, CDR2 ANQGSEA.

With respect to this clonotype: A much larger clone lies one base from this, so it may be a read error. CDR3 amino acids: CSARGPLAEKLFF. CDR3 nucleotide sequence: TGCAGTGCTAGAGGCCCCCTAGCGGAAAAACTGTTTTTT. The V gene is TRBV20-1, the J gene TRBJ1-4; D is ambiguous. Between the trimmed V and J ends, which lost 1 base and 8 bases, there was a span of 11 bases. Germline CDR1 DFQATT, CDR2 SNEGSKA (reference sequence). The CDR3 has 13 residues.

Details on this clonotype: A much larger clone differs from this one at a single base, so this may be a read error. DNA for the CDR3: TGCGCCAGCGCCCATGGAGGAACCCCCTCTGGGGCCAACGTCCTGACTTTC. Translation gives CASAHGGTPSGANVLTF. The V gene is TRBV4-1, the J gene TRBJ2-6, with D perhaps TRBD2 (5 bases). Germline V CDR1 and CDR2: MGHRA, YSYEKL. The ends were cut back, 8 bases at V and 0 bases at J, with 17 bases in the middle. This CDR3 has 17 residues.

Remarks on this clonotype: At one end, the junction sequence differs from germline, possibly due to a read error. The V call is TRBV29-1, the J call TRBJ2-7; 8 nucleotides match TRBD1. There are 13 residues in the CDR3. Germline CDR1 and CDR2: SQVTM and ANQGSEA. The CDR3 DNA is TGCGGCGTTGAAAGCCGGACAGGGATCGAGCAGTACTTC. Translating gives CGVESRTGIEQYF.

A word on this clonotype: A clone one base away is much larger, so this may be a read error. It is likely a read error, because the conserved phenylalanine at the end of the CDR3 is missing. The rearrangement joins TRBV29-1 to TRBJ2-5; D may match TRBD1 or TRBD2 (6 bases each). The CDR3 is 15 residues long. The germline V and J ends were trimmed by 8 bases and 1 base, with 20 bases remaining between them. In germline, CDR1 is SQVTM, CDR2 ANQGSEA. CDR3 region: CSIGGGPRIQETQYL. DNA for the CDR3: TGCAGCATAGGGGGAGGCCCGCGCATCCAAGAGACCCAGTACTTA.

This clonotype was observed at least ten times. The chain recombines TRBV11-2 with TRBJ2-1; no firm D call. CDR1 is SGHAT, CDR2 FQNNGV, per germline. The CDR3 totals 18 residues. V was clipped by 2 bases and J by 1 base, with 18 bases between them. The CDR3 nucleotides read TGTGCCAGCAGCTTACGCCCCCTTGGCGGCGGTTCCTACAATGAGCAGTTCTTC. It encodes CASSLRPLGGGSYNEQFF. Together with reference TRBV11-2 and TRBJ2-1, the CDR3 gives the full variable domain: EAGVAQSPRYKIIEKRQSVAFWCNPISGHATLYWYQQILGQGPKLLIQFQNNGVVDDSQLPKDRFSAERLKGVDSTLKIQPAKLEDSAVYLCASSLRPLGGGSYNEQFFGPGTRLTVL.

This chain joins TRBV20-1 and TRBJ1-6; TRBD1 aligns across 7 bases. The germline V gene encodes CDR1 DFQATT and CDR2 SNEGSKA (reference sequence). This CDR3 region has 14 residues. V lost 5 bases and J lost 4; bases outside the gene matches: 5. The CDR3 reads CSAAPGQYNSPLHF. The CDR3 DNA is TGCAGTGCTGCTCCGGGACAGTATAATTCACCCCTCCACTTT.

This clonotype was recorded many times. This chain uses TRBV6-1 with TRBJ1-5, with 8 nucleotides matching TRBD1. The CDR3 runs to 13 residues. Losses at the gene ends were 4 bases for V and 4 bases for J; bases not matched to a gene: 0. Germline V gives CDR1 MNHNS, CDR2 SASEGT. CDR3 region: CASSGDRNQPQHF. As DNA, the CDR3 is TGTGCCAGCAGTGGGGACAGGAATCAGCCCCAGCATTTT.

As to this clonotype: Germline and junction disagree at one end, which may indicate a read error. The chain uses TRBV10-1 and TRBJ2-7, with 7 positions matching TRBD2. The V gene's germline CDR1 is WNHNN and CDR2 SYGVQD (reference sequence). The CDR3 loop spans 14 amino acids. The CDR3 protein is CPSSDGGTMYEQYF. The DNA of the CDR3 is TGCCCCAGCAGTGATGGGGGGACTATGTACGAGCAGTACTTC.

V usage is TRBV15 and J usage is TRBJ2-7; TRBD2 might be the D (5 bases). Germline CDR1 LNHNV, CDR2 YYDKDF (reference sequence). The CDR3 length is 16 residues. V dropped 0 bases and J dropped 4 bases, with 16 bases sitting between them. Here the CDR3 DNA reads TGTGCCACCAGCAGAGATAATGGACTGGAGGTATACGAGCAGTACTTC. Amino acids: CATSRDNGLEVYEQYF.

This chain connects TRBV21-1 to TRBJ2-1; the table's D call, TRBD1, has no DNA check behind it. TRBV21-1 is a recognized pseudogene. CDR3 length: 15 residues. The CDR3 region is CASKLPARVRDEQFF. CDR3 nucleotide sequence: TGTGCCAGCAAACTTCCGGCTCGGGTCAGGGATGAGCAGTTCTTC.

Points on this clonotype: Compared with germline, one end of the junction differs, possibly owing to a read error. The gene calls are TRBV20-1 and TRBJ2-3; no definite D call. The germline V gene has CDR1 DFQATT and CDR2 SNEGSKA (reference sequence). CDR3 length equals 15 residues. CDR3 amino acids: CSAGIRISATDTLYF. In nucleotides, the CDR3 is TGCAGTGCTGGTATCAGGATTTCGGCCACAGATACGCTGTATTTT.

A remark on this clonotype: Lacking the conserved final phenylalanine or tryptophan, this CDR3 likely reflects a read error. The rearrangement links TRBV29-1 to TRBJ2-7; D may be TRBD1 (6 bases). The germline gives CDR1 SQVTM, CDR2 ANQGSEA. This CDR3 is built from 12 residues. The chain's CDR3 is CGVEGQSYEQYL. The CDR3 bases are TGCGGCGTCGAAGGACAGTCCTACGAGCAGTACCTC.

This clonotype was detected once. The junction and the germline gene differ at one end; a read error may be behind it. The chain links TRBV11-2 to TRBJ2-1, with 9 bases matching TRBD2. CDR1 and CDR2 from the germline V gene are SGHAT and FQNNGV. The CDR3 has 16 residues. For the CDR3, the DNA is TGTGCCAACAGCCATCTCCTAGCGGGAAATGACATTGAGCATTTCTTC. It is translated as CANSHLLAGNDIEHFF.

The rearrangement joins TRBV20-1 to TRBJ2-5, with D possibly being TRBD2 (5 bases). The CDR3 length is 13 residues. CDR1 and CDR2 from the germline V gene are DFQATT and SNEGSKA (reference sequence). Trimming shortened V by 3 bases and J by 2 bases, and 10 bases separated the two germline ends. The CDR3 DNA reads TGCAGTGCTAGTCTGACGGGGCAAGAGACCCAGTACTTC. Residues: CSASLTGQETQYF.

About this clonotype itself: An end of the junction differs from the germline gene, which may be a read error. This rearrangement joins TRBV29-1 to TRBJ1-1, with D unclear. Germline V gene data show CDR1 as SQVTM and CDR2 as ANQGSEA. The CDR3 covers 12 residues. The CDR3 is CSVTHSKTEAFF. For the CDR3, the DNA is TGTAGCGTTACTCACAGTAAGACTGAAGCTTTCTTT.

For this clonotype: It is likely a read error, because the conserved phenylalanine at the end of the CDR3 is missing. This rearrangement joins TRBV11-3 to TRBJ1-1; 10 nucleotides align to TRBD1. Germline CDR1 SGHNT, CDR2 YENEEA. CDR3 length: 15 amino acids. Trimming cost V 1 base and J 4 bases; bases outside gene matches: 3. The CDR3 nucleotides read TGTGCCAGCAGCTTAGTGTGGACAGGGGGCACTGAAGCTTTCATT. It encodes CASSLVWTGGTEAFI.

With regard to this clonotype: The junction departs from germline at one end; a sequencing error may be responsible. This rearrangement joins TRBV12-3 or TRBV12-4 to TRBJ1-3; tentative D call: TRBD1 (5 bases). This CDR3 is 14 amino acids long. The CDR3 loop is CASSLDGAGNTIYF. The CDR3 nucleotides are TGTGCCAGCAGCTTAGACGGGGCAGGAAACACCATATATTTT.

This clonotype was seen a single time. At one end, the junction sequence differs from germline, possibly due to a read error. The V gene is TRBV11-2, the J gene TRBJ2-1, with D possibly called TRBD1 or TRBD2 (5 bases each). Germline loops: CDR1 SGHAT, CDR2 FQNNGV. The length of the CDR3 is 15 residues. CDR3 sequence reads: CASSLILEGIDEQFF. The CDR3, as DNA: TGTGCAAGCAGCTTAATCCTAGAGGGGATCGATGAGCAGTTCTTC.

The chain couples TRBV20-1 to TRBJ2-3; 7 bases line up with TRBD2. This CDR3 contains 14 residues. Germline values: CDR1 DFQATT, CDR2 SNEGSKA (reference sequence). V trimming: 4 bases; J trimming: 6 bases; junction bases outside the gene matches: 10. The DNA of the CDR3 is TGCAGTGCTACAATAGCGGAAGCGGGGGATACGCAGTATTTT. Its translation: CSATIAEAGDTQYF.